The 27 T cell receptor beta chains below all came from one sample that was sequenced in a study of T cells in localized non-small cell lung cancer. Libraries were prepared by immunoSEQ multiplex PCR; TCRdb keeps only in-frame clonotypes and omits some of them. The data show about 19,000 clones, with about 90% seen just once and roughly 3.9% held by the top ten. The sequences come from peripheral blood, collected before any cancer treatment. The receptors were gathered from a male donor older than 55 with stage I squamous cell lung carcinoma.

The V gene is TRBV6-6, the J gene TRBJ2-7, with unresolved D. This CDR3 has 12 residues. V lost 2 bases, J lost 7 bases, and 9 bases lay in between. The germline V gene has CDR1 MNHNY and CDR2 SVGAGI (reference sequence). CDR3 region: CASSYLRDEQYF. The CDR3 region has the DNA TGTGCCAGCAGTTACCTTAGGGATGAGCAGTACTTC.

V usage is TRBV7-9 and J usage is TRBJ2-3; TRBD1 matches 8 bases. Germline assignment: CDR1 SEHNR and CDR2 FQNEAQ (reference sequence). The CDR3 is made up of 14 amino acids. The trim removed 5 bases at V and 3 bases at J, leaving 4 bases unmatched. In nucleotides, the CDR3 is TGTGCCAGCAGCGGCAGGGGGCTGACAGATACGCAGTATTTT. This translates into CASSGRGLTDTQYF.

The chain joins TRBV2 to TRBJ2-5; the D gene is possibly TRBD1 (6 bases). Germline lookup yields CDR1 SNHLY and CDR2 FYNNEI. V lost 6 bases to trimming and J lost 7 bases, with 12 bases between them. This CDR3 spans 12 amino acids. This CDR3 is CASRVIQGTQYF. The CDR3 DNA sequence: TGTGCCAGCAGAGTCATACAGGGGACCCAGTACTTC. Full variable domain (rest looked up from reference TRBV2 and TRBJ2-5): EPEVTQTPSHQVTQMGQEVILRCVPISNHLYFYWYRQILGQKVEFLVSFYNNEISEKSEIFDDQFSVERPDGSNFTLKIRSTKLEDSAMYFCASRVIQGTQYFGPGTRLLVL.

The chain combines TRBV28 with TRBJ2-3, with 7 bases lining up with TRBD1. The CDR3 runs 13 residues. J lost 6 bases, V lost 5 bases, and 5 bases had no gene match. Germline assignment: CDR1 MDHEN and CDR2 SYDVKM. The CDR3, as DNA: TGTGCCAGCAGTCCTCCACAGGGGGATACGCAGTATTTT. This codes for CASSPPQGDTQYF.

The rearrangement joins TRBV7-9 to TRBJ2-7; D is possibly TRBD2 (6 bases). V was cut by 4 bases and J by 0 bases, with 7 bases left in between. In germline, CDR1 is SEHNR, CDR2 FQNEAQ (reference sequence). The CDR3 is 13 amino acids. The CDR3 spells CASSSGSSYEQYF. Here the CDR3 DNA reads TGTGCCAGCAGCTCCGGGAGCTCCTACGAGCAGTACTTC.

The chain recombines TRBV6-5 with TRBJ2-7; perhaps TRBD1 as D (6 bases). The V end lost 6 bases, the J end lost 3 bases, and 18 bases lay between the germline ends. Germline assignment: CDR1 MNHEY and CDR2 SVGAGI. This CDR3 has 15 amino acids. CDR3 loop: CASSPPGQFGYEQYF. As DNA, the CDR3 is TGTGCCAGCAGCCCTCCCGGACAGTTCGGCTACGAGCAGTACTTC.

The chain uses TRBV4-3 and TRBJ1-5; D is unresolved. Germline V gives CDR1 LGHNA, CDR2 YSLEER. V lost 0 bases, J lost 0 bases, and 9 bases lay in between. The CDR3 sequence is 16 residues long. The CDR3 DNA is TGCGCCAGCAGCCAAGACTCAGGAGCTAGCAATCAGCCCCAGCATTTT. It is translated as CASSQDSGASNQPQHF.

This chain joins TRBV7-3 and TRBJ2-7; 9 nucleotides match TRBD1. The CDR3 consists of 15 residues. V gave up 2 bases and J gave up 3 bases; unmatched junction bases: 5. In germline, CDR1 is SGHTA, CDR2 FQGTGA. CDR3 amino acids: CASSLAGQGFYEQYF. The DNA of the CDR3 is TGTGCCAGCAGCTTAGCGGGACAGGGCTTCTACGAGCAGTACTTC.

The chain carries TRBV10-3 and TRBJ2-7, with 8 bases aligning to TRBD2. Germline assignment: CDR1 ENHRY and CDR2 SYGVKD. V was pared by 10 bases and J by 6 bases, with 11 bases of the junction left unmatched. The CDR3 loop spans 13 amino acids. CDR3 sequence reads: CATQRERPSEQYF. Written as DNA, the CDR3 is TGTGCCACGCAGCGGGAGCGCCCTTCCGAGCAGTACTTC.

The chain combines TRBV4-3 with TRBJ1-5; 8 nucleotides match TRBD1. V lost 1 base to trimming and J lost 0 bases; unmatched junction nucleotides: 8. In germline, CDR1 is LGHNA, CDR2 YSLEER. This CDR3 contains 18 residues. The chain's CDR3 is CASSQVFRDRYSNQPQHF. The CDR3 nucleotides read TGCGCCAGCAGCCAAGTATTCCGGGACAGGTATAGCAATCAGCCCCAGCATTTT.

This chain uses TRBV5-6 with TRBJ2-7; the D is unclear. Trimming removed 3 bases at V and 3 bases at J, with 13 bases between. The germline gives CDR1 SGHDT, CDR2 YYEEEE. CDR3 size: 14 residues. CDR3: CASSSGLRDYEQYF. The CDR3 nucleotides read TGTGCCAGCAGCTCTGGTCTTAGGGACTACGAGCAGTACTTC.

The chain uses TRBV5-8 and TRBJ1-5, with D unclear. The CDR3 has 15 residues. V lost 2 bases to trimming and J lost 3 bases, with 12 bases between them. Germline V gene sequence: CDR1 SGHTS, CDR2 YDEGEE. CDR3 in amino acids: CASSFGEQFNQPQHF. DNA for the CDR3: TGTGCCAGCAGCTTTGGGGAGCAGTTCAATCAGCCCCAGCATTTT.

V gene TRBV4-3 combines with J gene TRBJ2-7, with D perhaps TRBD2 (6 bases). V was pared by 10 bases and J by 5 bases, with 15 bases between. CDR1 is LGHNA and CDR2 is YSLEER in the germline V gene. This CDR3 is built from 12 residues. CDR3 region: CATRGSGHEQYF. CDR3 sequence (DNA): TGCGCCACCCGGGGGTCGGGCCACGAGCAGTACTTC.

The chain employs TRBV4-3 and TRBJ2-7; 10 nucleotides match TRBD2. The V segment lost 5 bases and the J segment 4 bases; nucleotides outside the gene matches: 14. Germline V lookup: CDR1 LGHNA, CDR2 YSLEER. The CDR3 spans 17 residues. CDR3 protein: CASSSRKVGTSEYEQYF. In DNA form, the CDR3 reads TGCGCCAGCAGCTCACGAAAGGTGGGGACTAGCGAGTACGAGCAGTACTTC.

The chain couples TRBV7-2 to TRBJ1-2, with 8 bases identical to TRBD1. The germline V gene encodes CDR1 SGHTA and CDR2 FQGNSA. CDR3 length: 14 amino acids. After removal of 4 bases from V and 3 bases from J, the junction contained 4 bases not matched to a gene. CDR3 in amino acids: CASSSGQGDYGYTF. DNA for the CDR3: TGTGCCAGCAGCTCTGGACAGGGTGACTATGGCTACACCTTC.

The V call is TRBV4-2, the J call TRBJ2-4, with D perhaps TRBD2 (6 bases). Trimming pared 2 bases from V and 0 bases from J, leaving 14 bases between. Germline CDR1 LGHNA, CDR2 YNFKEQ. This CDR3 has 17 amino acids. The DNA of the CDR3 is TGTGCCAGCAGCCAATCCGGTAGGGGACTAGCCAAAAACATTCAGTACTTC. Residues: CASSQSGRGLAKNIQYF.

This clone was counted once. The rearrangement uses TRBV11-3 and TRBJ1-2; TRBD1 is a possible D gene (6 bases). V lost 4 bases, J lost 4 bases, and 16 bases lay in between. Germline CDR1 and CDR2: SGHNT and YENEEA. The CDR3 totals 15 residues. The CDR3 loop is CASSSLGGNGYGYTF. CDR3 in DNA: TGTGCCAGCAGCTCTTTAGGGGGTAACGGCTATGGCTACACCTTC.

This clone was observed a few times. This rearrangement joins TRBV2 to TRBJ2-5; D is possibly TRBD1 (5 bases). This CDR3 is built from 13 residues. CDR1 SNHLY and CDR2 FYNNEI come from the germline V gene. V lost 6 bases and J 5 bases, leaving 13 bases between the germline ends. The CDR3 nucleotides are TGTGCCAGCAGAGTCAGGGTGTGGGAGACCCAGTACTTC. This sequence encodes CASRVRVWETQYF.

This chain joins TRBV7-2 and TRBJ2-7; TRBD2 matches at 9 bases. CDR1 SGHTA and CDR2 FQGNSA come from the germline V gene. Trimming took 5 bases from V and 2 from J; bases not matched to a gene: 7. CDR3 length: 15 residues. CDR3 sequence (DNA): TGTGCCAGCAGCACATCTAGCGGGGATACCTACGAGCAGTACTTC. It specifies CASSTSSGDTYEQYF.

This chain connects TRBV11-2 to TRBJ2-7; D uncertain. Germline V gene lookup returns CDR1 SGHAT and CDR2 FQNNGV. This CDR3 has 13 amino acids. Trimming removed 5 bases from V and 6 bases from J, with 14 bases in between. This chain's CDR3 is CASSPSGPGEQYF. DNA of the CDR3: TGTGCCAGCAGCCCCTCCGGTCCAGGCGAGCAGTACTTC.

The chain is built from TRBV12-5 and TRBJ1-5; tentatively, D is TRBD1 (5 bases). In germline, CDR1 is LGHNT, CDR2 FRNRAP. V was clipped by 3 bases and J by 1 base, with 19 bases between them. CDR3 length equals 18 residues. DNA of the CDR3: TGTGCTAGTGGTTTCACCTTAAACCTTGGACAAAGCAATCAGCCCCAGCATTTT. Amino acid sequence: CASGFTLNLGQSNQPQHF.

The J gene is TRBJ1-2, the V gene TRBV7-3; weak D call: TRBD1 (5 bases). This CDR3 has 12 residues. V lost 2 bases and J lost 5, with 6 bases in between. CDR1 and CDR2 from the germline V gene are SGHTA and FQGTGA. CDR3 DNA sequence: TGTGCCAGCAGCTTAGAGGGGTATGGCTACACCTTC. It encodes CASSLEGYGYTF.

The chain carries TRBV29-1 and TRBJ1-1; 7 bases are a match to TRBD1. Germline CDR1 reads SQVTM; CDR2 reads ANQGSEA. The CDR3 extends over 15 amino acids. After removal of 1 base from V and 3 bases from J, the junction contained 8 bases not matched to a gene. The CDR3 DNA sequence: TGCAGCGTTGAAGTGGACAGGCGCGGGTACACTGAAGCTTTCTTT. Its protein is CSVEVDRRGYTEAFF.

The rearrangement uses TRBV9 and TRBJ2-1, with 14 bases fitting TRBD2. Per germline, CDR1 SGDLS and CDR2 YYNGEE. The ends lost 4 bases at V and 9 bases at J; junction bases unmatched: 9. This CDR3 spans 16 amino acids. The CDR3 protein is CASSTGLAGGVGEQFF. The CDR3, as DNA: TGTGCCAGCAGCACCGGACTAGCGGGAGGCGTGGGTGAGCAGTTCTTC.

The V call is TRBV7-2, the J call TRBJ1-1; possible D gene TRBD1, 5 bases. Germline CDR1 and CDR2: SGHTA and FQGNSA. This CDR3 has 14 amino acids. V dropped 6 bases and J dropped 1 base, with 12 bases sitting between them. The CDR3 sequence is CASRTDTANTEAFF. In nucleotides, the CDR3 is TGTGCCAGCAGGACAGACACCGCGAACACTGAAGCTTTCTTT.

The chain couples TRBV7-9 to TRBJ2-5, with 8 bases aligning to TRBD1. The CDR3 totals 13 residues. The germline V gene encodes CDR1 SEHNR and CDR2 FQNEAQ (reference sequence). Losses at the gene ends were 6 bases for V and 3 bases for J; bases not matched to a gene: 3. CDR3 amino acids: CASSSDREETQYF. In DNA, the CDR3 is TGTGCCAGCAGTTCGGACAGGGAAGAGACCCAGTACTTC.

The chain combines TRBV7-2 with TRBJ2-1; D uncertain. Looked up from germline, CDR1 is SGHTA and CDR2 is FQGNSA. V shed 7 bases and J shed 6 bases, with 16 bases lying between them. The length of the CDR3 is 14 residues. Written as DNA, the CDR3 is TGTGCCAGCACCTGGCGAGCAGACCTCAATGAGCAGTTCTTC. It yields the protein CASTWRADLNEQFF.